This TCR beta chain was found in a study of blood T cell repertoires in COVID-19. Study context: COVID-19 samples from acute and convalescent phases originated in the United States, Italy and Spain. PBMCs, B-cell-depleted T cells, or T cells were the source of the cDNA or gDNA that made up the material.

Source study methods: Amplification of reference gene primers provided the estimated nucleated cell counts. This table comes from immunoSEQ multiplex PCR, and its TCRdb copy is limited to in-frame clones, with some not included. The D gene and trimming were derived from the DNA, and the V and J assignments and clone size from that table. The repertoire holds 200,000 to 250,000 clones, with almost 90% as singletons. Individuals drawn from around 25 US areas were roughly 18 to 95 years old. With 5 bases clipped from V and 0 bases from J, the junction kept 7 bases outside the gene matches. In germline, CDR1 is SGHAT, CDR2 FQNNGV. This CDR3 is 16 amino acids long.

The chain links TRBV11-2 to TRBJ1-3, with 7 bases aligning to TRBD1. This receptor was identified in a woman between 50 and 59 years old with acute COVID-19. Sequencing was carried out using PBMCs or T cells enriched from blood (not recorded which). The CDR3 region is CASSPGTVSSGNTIYF. DNA for the CDR3: TGTGCCAGCAGCCCCGGGACAGTGAGCTCTGGAAACACCATATATTTT.